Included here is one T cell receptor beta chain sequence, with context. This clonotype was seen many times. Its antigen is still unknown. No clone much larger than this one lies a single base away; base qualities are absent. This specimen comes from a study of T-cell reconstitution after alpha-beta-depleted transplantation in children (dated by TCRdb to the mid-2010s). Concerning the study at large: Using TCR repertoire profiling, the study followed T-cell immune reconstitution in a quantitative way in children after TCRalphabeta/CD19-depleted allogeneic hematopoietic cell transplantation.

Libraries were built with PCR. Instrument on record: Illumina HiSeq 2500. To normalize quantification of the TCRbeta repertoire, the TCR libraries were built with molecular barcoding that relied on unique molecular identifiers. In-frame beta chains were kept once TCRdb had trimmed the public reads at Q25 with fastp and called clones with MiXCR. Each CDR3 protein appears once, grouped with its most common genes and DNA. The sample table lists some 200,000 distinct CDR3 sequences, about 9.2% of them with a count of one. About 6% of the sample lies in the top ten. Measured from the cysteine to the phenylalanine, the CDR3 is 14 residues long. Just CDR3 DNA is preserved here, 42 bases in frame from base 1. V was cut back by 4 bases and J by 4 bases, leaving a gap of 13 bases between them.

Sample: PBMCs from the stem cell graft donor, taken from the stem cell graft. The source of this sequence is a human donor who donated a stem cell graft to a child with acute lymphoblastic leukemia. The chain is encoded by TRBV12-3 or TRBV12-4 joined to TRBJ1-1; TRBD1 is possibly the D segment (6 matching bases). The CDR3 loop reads CASSSTWGATEAFF. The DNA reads TGTGCCAGCAGTTCGACTTGGGGGGCCACTGAAGCTTTCTTT.